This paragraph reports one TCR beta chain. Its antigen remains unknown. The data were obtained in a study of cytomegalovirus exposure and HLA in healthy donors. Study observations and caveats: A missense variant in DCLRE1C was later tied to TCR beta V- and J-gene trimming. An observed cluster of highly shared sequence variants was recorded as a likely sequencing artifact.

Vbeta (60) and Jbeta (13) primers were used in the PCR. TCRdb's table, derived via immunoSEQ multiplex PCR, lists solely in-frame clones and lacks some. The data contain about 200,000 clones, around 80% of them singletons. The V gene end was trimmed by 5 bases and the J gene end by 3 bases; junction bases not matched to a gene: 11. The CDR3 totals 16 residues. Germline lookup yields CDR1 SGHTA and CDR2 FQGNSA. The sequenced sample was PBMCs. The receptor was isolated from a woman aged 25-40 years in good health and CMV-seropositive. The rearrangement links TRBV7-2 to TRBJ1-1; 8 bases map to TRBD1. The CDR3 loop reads CASSPGQGKGDTEAFF. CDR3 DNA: TGTGCCAGCAGCCCCGGACAGGGAAAAGGGGACACTGAAGCTTTCTTT.